What follows are 11 T cell receptor beta chains derived from one specimen sequenced in a study of beta chain features in type 1 diabetes. Isolated RNA was reverse transcribed in full, so expressed TCRB transcripts were sequenced. Data came from immunoSEQ multiplex PCR; TCRdb stores just in-frame clones and leaves some out. The data contain about 150,000 clones, 9.2% of them seen just once; the ten biggest clones take up around 0.63%. The sequenced sample consisted of central memory CD4+ T cells from blood. Receptor source: a young man in good health.

The rearrangement uses TRBV5-4 and TRBJ2-1; the match to TRBD2 covers 7 bases. The CDR3 totals 15 residues. Germline V CDR1 and CDR2: SGHNT, YYREEE (reference sequence). Germline trimming cut 4 bases from V and 0 bases from J; bases unmatched to any gene: 4. The CDR3 loop reads CASSPAGRSYNEQFF. CDR3 bases: TGTGCCAGCAGCCCAGCGGGGCGCTCCTACAATGAGCAGTTCTTC.

The chain carries TRBV7-6 and TRBJ2-3; the match to TRBD1 covers 7 bases. There are 15 residues in the CDR3. The V and J ends lost 3 bases and 2 bases, in that order; junction bases with no gene match: 5. Germline-derived CDR1 and CDR2 are SGHVS and FNYEAQ. The DNA of the CDR3 is TGTGCCAGCAGCTTCCGGGACAGTACCACAGATACGCAGTATTTT. Translating gives CASSFRDSTTDTQYF.

This clone was found a few times. The CDR3: CASSLRGTGGIGELFF. The CDR3 DNA reads TGCGCCAGCAGCTTGAGGGGGACAGGAGGTATCGGGGAGCTGTTTTTT. This sequence joins TRBV5-1 and TRBJ2-2; 8 positions agree with TRBD1. CDR1 and CDR2 (germline): SGHRS, YFSETQ. The CDR3 is 16 residues long. With 1 base clipped from V and 7 bases from J, the junction kept 9 bases outside the gene matches.

The table lists this clone with a few counts. The chain joins TRBV6-4 to TRBJ1-6, with D uncertain. The germline CDR1 and CDR2 sequences are MRHNA and SNTAGT. V lost 5 bases, J lost 0 bases, and 5 bases lay in between. The CDR3 contains 14 residues. The CDR3 sequence: CASSFSSYNSPLHF. In DNA form, the CDR3 reads TGTGCCAGCAGTTTTAGCTCCTATAATTCACCCCTCCACTTT.

This clone has more than one count but fewer than ten. This chain uses TRBV11-3 with TRBJ1-3, with D uncertain. With 4 bases removed from V and 4 bases from J, the gap between germline ends came to 8 bases. The CDR3 spans 13 residues. Germline values: CDR1 SGHNT, CDR2 YENEEA. CDR3 DNA sequence: TGTGCCAGCAGCTCAAGCGTGGGAAACACCATATATTTT. Its translation: CASSSSVGNTIYF. Drawing the rest from reference TRBV11-3 and TRBJ1-3, the complete variable domain is EAGVVQSPRYKIIEKKQPVAFWCNPISGHNTLYWYLQNLGQGPELLIRYENEEAVDDSQLPKDRFSAERLKGVDSTLKIQPAELGDSAVYLCASSSSVGNTIYFGEGSWLTVV.

This clone was observed a handful of times. The chain employs TRBV25-1 and TRBJ2-7, with a tentative D call TRBD2 (5 bases). Germline CDR1 and CDR2: MGHDK and SYGVNS. CDR3 size: 14 residues. V shed 3 bases and J shed 1 base, with 10 bases lying between them. The CDR3 nucleotides are TGTGCCAGCAGTGAGAGGGAAGGGTCCTACGAGCAGTACTTC. Amino acid sequence: CASSEREGSYEQYF.

The chain employs TRBV7-6 and TRBJ1-1, with D maybe TRBD1 (5 bases). The CDR3 has 14 amino acids. Germline CDR1 SGHVS, CDR2 FNYEAQ. Trimming left V 5 bases short and J 5 bases short, with 15 bases between. The CDR3 sequence is CASSLQGWLTEAFF. In DNA, the CDR3 is TGTGCCAGCAGCCTGCAGGGATGGTTAACTGAAGCTTTCTTT.

Ten or more counts support this clone. CDR3 DNA: TGTGCCAGCAGGCCAACAGGGGGAGGAAACACCATATATTTT. It specifies CASRPTGGGNTIYF. The V and J genes are TRBV11-2 and TRBJ1-3; 8 bases match TRBD1. The CDR3 has 14 amino acids. Trimming took 6 bases from V and 4 from J; bases not matched to a gene: 5. Looked up from germline, CDR1 is SGHAT and CDR2 is FQNNGV.

This clone was counted a few times. The CDR3 DNA sequence: TGTGCCAGCAGCATTAGCGGGGGGGCCCTCAATGAGCAGTTCTTC. It yields the protein CASSISGGALNEQFF. The V call is TRBV7-2, the J call TRBJ2-1; TRBD2 agrees at 11 bases. J lost 6 bases, V lost 5 bases, and 6 bases had no gene match. The CDR3 is made up of 15 amino acids. The germline V gene encodes CDR1 SGHTA and CDR2 FQGNSA.

This chain links TRBV4-3 with TRBJ1-2; 7 bases are shared with TRBD1. Unmatched junction bases numbered 8, after V lost 0 bases and J lost 4 bases. Germline V lookup: CDR1 LGHNA, CDR2 YSLEER. This CDR3 region has 16 residues. The CDR3 DNA follows: TGCGCCAGCAGCCAAGAACAGGGGCTCGGAGGCTATGGCTACACCTTC. Amino acids: CASSQEQGLGGYGYTF.

This rearrangement joins TRBV30 to TRBJ2-3; 10 nucleotides match TRBD2. Germline loops: CDR1 GTSNPN, CDR2 SVGIG (reference sequence). The trim removed 4 bases at V and 5 bases at J, leaving 6 bases unmatched. This CDR3 is 14 amino acids long. CDR3 nucleotide sequence: TGTGCCTGGAAACAGCGGGGGGGCGGAGATACGCAGTATTTT. Protein sequence: CAWKQRGGGDTQYF.